One and the same sample provided the 30 T cell receptor beta chains below, sequenced in a study of blood T cell repertoires in COVID-19. TCRdb keeps only in-frame clones here, not all; method: immunoSEQ multiplex PCR. The profile covers hundreds of thousands of clones, with about 89% appearing a single time and 9.5% to 15% taken by the ten largest. The specimen was peripheral blood. These receptors were obtained from an older woman with acute or convalescent COVID-19.

The V call is TRBV3-1 (or the pseudogene TRBV3-2), the J call TRBJ1-1; tentatively, D is TRBD1 (5 bases). The CDR3 length is 14 residues. The germline V gene encodes CDR1 LGHDT and CDR2 YNNKEL (reference sequence). V lost 4 bases to trimming and J lost 1 base, with 10 bases between them. The CDR3 DNA is TGTGCCAGCAGCCTAACAGGTACGAACACTGAAGCTTTCTTT. Translation: CASSLTGTNTEAFF.

About this clone itself: Different DNA sequences within this sample yield the same CDR3. The chain has TRBV4-2 and TRBJ2-7; maybe TRBD1 (7 bases). The CDR3 is 13 amino acids. CDR1 and CDR2 (germline): LGHNA, YNFKEQ. V was trimmed by 4 bases and J by 2 bases, leaving 9 bases between them. CDR3 bases: TGTGCCAGCAGCCGCGGGACAGCCTACGAGCAGTACTTC. Translating it yields CASSRGTAYEQYF.

CDR3 coding DNA: TGTGCCAGCAGTTTTCAGTGGGAGGCCAGCACAGATACGCAGTATTTT. Protein: CASSFQWEASTDTQYF. The chain links TRBV27 to TRBJ2-3; maybe TRBD2 (6 bases). Germline loops: CDR1 MNHEY, CDR2 SMNVEV (reference sequence). This CDR3 is 16 amino acids long. V lost 3 bases, J lost 0 bases, and 13 bases lay in between.

V usage is TRBV27 and J usage is TRBJ1-1; tentatively, D is TRBD1 (5 bases). The CDR3 spans 13 residues. The germline V and J ends were trimmed by 1 base and 3 bases, with 6 bases remaining between them. Germline V CDR1 and CDR2: MNHEY, SMNVEV (reference sequence). The DNA of the CDR3 is TGTGCCAGCAGTTTATTCAGGGACACTGAAGCTTTCTTT. Translation gives CASSLFRDTEAFF.

The chain is built from TRBV13 and TRBJ2-1; 7 bases match TRBD2. The CDR3 runs 15 residues. CDR1 is PRHDT, CDR2 FYEKMQ, per germline (reference sequence). Trimming cost V 1 base and J 8 bases; bases outside gene matches: 8. CDR3 nucleotides: TGTGCCAGCAGCTTAGTTCTCGCGGGGGTTCATGAGCAGTTCTTC. Its translation: CASSLVLAGVHEQFF. Using reference TRBV13 and TRBJ2-1 for the parts outside the CDR3, the full variable domain is AAGVIQSPRHLIKEKRETATLKCYPIPRHDTVYWYQQGPGQDPQFLISFYEKMQSDKGSIPDRFSAQQFSDYHSELNMSSLELGDSALYFCASSLVLAGVHEQFFGPGTRLTVL.

The V and J genes are TRBV28 and TRBJ2-7, with D unclear. CDR1 is MDHEN and CDR2 is SYDVKM in the germline V gene. Deletions cut 0 bases from V and 5 bases from J, with 8 bases between. The length of the CDR3 is 13 residues. The CDR3 reads CASSLWGLDEQYF. In DNA, the CDR3 is TGTGCCAGCAGTTTATGGGGTCTAGACGAGCAGTACTTC.

This chain uses TRBV3-1 (or the pseudogene TRBV3-2) with TRBJ2-7, with a tentative D call TRBD1 (6 bases). V was cut by 1 base and J by 7 bases, with 20 bases left in between. CDR1 and CDR2 from the germline V gene are LGHDT and YNNKEL (reference sequence). The CDR3 covers 16 residues. This chain's CDR3 is CASSQGNSGQWFEQYF. The CDR3 DNA reads TGTGCCAGCAGCCAAGGAAACTCGGGACAATGGTTTGAGCAGTACTTC.

This chain's CDR3 is CASSVSSGVYNEQFF. The DNA of the CDR3 is TGTGCCAGCAGCGTTTCTAGCGGAGTATACAATGAGCAGTTCTTC. The V and J genes are TRBV9 and TRBJ2-1, with 7 bases lining up with TRBD2. Germline CDR1 reads SGDLS; CDR2 reads YYNGEE. The length of the CDR3 is 15 residues. With 2 bases clipped from V and 4 bases from J, the junction kept 6 bases outside the gene matches.

This chain uses TRBV7-3 with TRBJ2-2, with D perhaps TRBD1 (6 bases). The V and J ends lost 5 bases and 0 bases respectively, with 10 bases between them. The CDR3 is made up of 15 amino acids. The V gene's germline CDR1 is SGHTA and CDR2 FQGTGA. CDR3 in amino acids: CASSRGHANTGELFF. The CDR3 region has the DNA TGTGCCAGCAGCCGGGGACACGCGAACACCGGGGAGCTGTTTTTT.

This chain connects TRBV27 to TRBJ2-7; 7 nucleotides match TRBD2. Per germline, CDR1 MNHEY and CDR2 SMNVEV (reference sequence). This CDR3 region has 14 residues. Germline trimming cut 5 bases from V and 5 bases from J; bases unmatched to any gene: 9. As DNA, the CDR3 is TGTGCCAGCAGTAAAAACCGGGGAGGGGACGAGCAGTACTTC. It codes for CASSKNRGGDEQYF.

J is TRBJ2-3 and V is TRBV7-9, with a weak D call TRBD2 (5 bases). V was cut by 2 bases and J by 0 bases, with 15 bases left in between. This CDR3 contains 17 residues. Germline loops: CDR1 SEHNR, CDR2 FQNEAQ (reference sequence). The CDR3 sequence: CASSLLNSASSTDTQYF. The CDR3 DNA reads as TGTGCCAGCAGCTTACTTAATAGCGCTTCTAGCACAGATACGCAGTATTTT.

This chain joins TRBV7-8 and TRBJ2-2, with TRBD1 matching 8 bases. V trimming: 5 bases; J trimming: 3 bases; junction bases outside the gene matches: 8. From germline, CDR1 is SGHVS and CDR2 FQNEAQ. This CDR3 has 16 amino acids. CDR3 residues: CASSPADRAYTGELFF. The CDR3 region has the DNA TGTGCCAGCAGCCCCGCGGACAGGGCGTACACCGGGGAGCTGTTTTTT.

This clone is a singleton in its sample. This chain uses TRBV12-3 or TRBV12-4 with TRBJ1-6, with 7 nucleotides matching TRBD1. The CDR3 is 13 amino acids. With 5 bases clipped from V and 8 bases from J, the junction kept 3 bases outside the gene matches. The CDR3 bases are TGTGCCAGCAGTGCAGGGGGTGATTCACCCCTCCACTTT. Amino acid sequence: CASSAGGDSPLHF.

Remarks on this clone: Within the sample, other DNA sequences also encode this same CDR3. The chain links TRBV5-4 to TRBJ2-5; D is possibly TRBD1 (5 bases). The CDR3 consists of 13 residues. Germline V lookup: CDR1 SGHNT, CDR2 YYREEE (reference sequence). Trimming removed 0 bases from V and 2 bases from J, with 5 bases in between. This CDR3 is CASSLGQQETQYF. In nucleotides, the CDR3 is TGTGCCAGCAGCTTGGGACAGCAAGAGACCCAGTACTTC.

The V call is TRBV4-2, the J call TRBJ2-7; 9 positions match TRBD2. The CDR3 spans 21 residues. With V trimmed by 3 bases and J by 4 bases, 25 bases remained unmatched. Germline V gene data show CDR1 as LGHNA and CDR2 as YNFKEQ. CDR3 bases: TGTGCCAGCAGCCAGGCAGGGCTAGCGGGAAGGGGATCTACGAGCGGGTACGAGCAGTACTTC. Its protein product is CASSQAGLAGRGSTSGYEQYF.

CDR3 amino acids: CASSSFLGLAGEQNTGELFF. The CDR3 DNA sequence: TGCGCCAGCAGCTCGTTTTTAGGACTAGCGGGAGAACAGAACACCGGGGAGCTGTTTTTT. The chain couples TRBV5-1 to TRBJ2-2; 13 bases line up with TRBD2. CDR1 is SGHRS, CDR2 YFSETQ, per germline. The CDR3 contains 20 residues. Trimming at V came to 3 bases and at J to 1 base, leaving 12 bases not matched to a gene.

In DNA form, the CDR3 reads TGTGCCAGCAGTTCCTGGACTAGCGGACAAGGGACCGGGGAGCTGTTTTTT. The encoded protein is CASSSWTSGQGTGELFF. The chain links TRBV6-2 or TRBV6-3 to TRBJ2-2, with TRBD2 matching over 10 bases. From germline, CDR1 is MNHEY and CDR2 SVGEGT. This CDR3 has 17 residues. V lost 4 bases to trimming and J lost 5 bases; unmatched junction nucleotides: 10.

In this sample, this clone turned up once. The rearrangement links TRBV9 to TRBJ2-2; 8 bases align to TRBD2. V was clipped by 4 bases and J by 2 bases; unmatched bases: 10. There are 17 residues in the CDR3. Germline V gene lookup returns CDR1 SGDLS and CDR2 YYNGEE. The CDR3 loop reads CASSPDTSGSNTGELFF. The DNA for the CDR3 is TGTGCCAGCAGCCCAGATACTAGCGGAAGCAACACCGGGGAGCTGTTTTTT.

The V call is TRBV11-2, the J call TRBJ1-3, with D perhaps TRBD1 (5 bases). The V end was cut by 1 base, the J end by 1 base, with 8 bases between. CDR1 and CDR2 (germline): SGHAT, FQNNGV. The CDR3 totals 15 residues. CDR3 loop: CASSLGKGSGNTIYF. The CDR3 DNA sequence: TGTGCCAGCAGCTTAGGGAAGGGGTCTGGAAACACCATATATTTT.

The chain employs TRBV7-2 and TRBJ2-7, with D uncertain. Looked up from germline, CDR1 is SGHTA and CDR2 is FQGNSA. The V end was cut by 1 base, the J end by 1 base, with 5 bases between. The CDR3 covers 13 residues. The CDR3 sequence: CASSLESSYEQYF. As DNA, the CDR3 is TGTGCCAGCAGCTTAGAATCGTCCTACGAGCAGTACTTC.

The CDR3 loop is CASSSRAPNTEAFF. The CDR3 DNA is TGTGCCAGCAGCTCAAGAGCCCCGAACACTGAAGCTTTCTTT. This chain uses TRBV7-7 with TRBJ1-1; D is uncertain. The CDR3 spans 14 residues. The germline V gene encodes CDR1 SSHAT and CDR2 FNYEAQ (reference sequence). V was pared by 4 bases and J by 1 base, with 10 bases between.

This chain joins TRBV5-6 and TRBJ1-6, with D uncertain. This CDR3 spans 13 amino acids. V was pared by 1 base and J by 7 bases, with 6 bases between. The V gene's germline CDR1 is SGHDT and CDR2 YYEEEE. CDR3 nucleotides: TGTGCCAGCAGCTTGCGCGCCAATTCACCCCTCCACTTT. Translating it yields CASSLRANSPLHF.

The chain links TRBV30 to TRBJ2-3; 8 bases fit TRBD1. CDR3 length equals 17 residues. The V and J ends lost 1 base and 2 bases, in that order; junction bases with no gene match: 11. Germline CDR1 and CDR2: GTSNPN and SVGIG (reference sequence). CDR3 nucleotide sequence: TGTGCCTGGAGTGGACAGGGGTCCCCTTCTAACACAGATACGCAGTATTTT. Encoded protein: CAWSGQGSPSNTDTQYF.

V gene TRBV5-6 combines with J gene TRBJ2-2; D ambiguous. The CDR3 is made up of 14 amino acids. Germline assignment: CDR1 SGHDT and CDR2 YYEEEE. V was pared by 0 bases and J by 5 bases, with 8 bases between. CDR3 in DNA: TGTGCCAGCAGCTTGGGGCAGATTACCGGGGAGCTGTTTTTT. The encoded protein is CASSLGQITGELFF.

In DNA form, the CDR3 reads TGTGCCAGCAGCTCCGGTCCCCCTGGAAACACCATATATTTT. This sequence encodes CASSSGPPGNTIYF. This chain connects TRBV7-2 to TRBJ1-3; D remains ambiguous. The CDR3 sequence is 14 residues long. CDR1 and CDR2 from the germline V gene are SGHTA and FQGNSA. V shed 4 bases and J shed 2 bases, with 9 bases lying between them.

V and J are TRBV27 and TRBJ1-1; D ambiguous. CDR1 and CDR2 from the germline V gene are MNHEY and SMNVEV (reference sequence). V lost 4 bases and J lost 0, with 12 bases in between. CDR3 length: 15 amino acids. As DNA, the CDR3 is TGTGCCAGCAGTTCATTTTCATTCATGAACACTGAAGCTTTCTTT. This encodes CASSSFSFMNTEAFF.

The chain uses TRBV28 and TRBJ1-2; D is unresolved. Per germline, CDR1 MDHEN and CDR2 SYDVKM. The ends were cut back, 7 bases at V and 5 bases at J, with 20 bases in the middle. This CDR3 comprises 15 residues. The DNA of the CDR3 is TGTGCCAGCAACATAGCGGTCCAGAGCGAGTATGGCTACACCTTC. This sequence encodes CASNIAVQSEYGYTF.

The V call is TRBV3-1 (or the pseudogene TRBV3-2), the J call TRBJ2-2, with TRBD2 matching over 14 bases. With 6 bases clipped from V and 7 bases from J, the junction kept 10 bases outside the gene matches. CDR3 length: 17 residues. Germline CDR1 LGHDT, CDR2 YNNKEL (reference sequence). Written as DNA, the CDR3 is TGTGCCAGCAGTCCCACCGGACTAGCGGGAGGAAGCGGGGAGCTGTTTTTT. Translated, it gives CASSPTGLAGGSGELFF.

This clone has just one count. The chain is built from TRBV2 and TRBJ1-5; TRBD1 matches 8 bases. The V segment lost 1 base and the J segment 6 bases; nucleotides outside the gene matches: 5. This CDR3 contains 15 residues. The germline CDR1 and CDR2 sequences are SNHLY and FYNNEI. The CDR3, as DNA: TGTGCCAGCAGTGAAGAGGACAGGGAGGGTCAGCCCCAGCATTTT. Translation gives CASSEEDREGQPQHF.

Here the CDR3 reads CASSDGTSGRDTQYF. The CDR3 coding sequence is TGTGCCAGCAGCGACGGGACTAGCGGGAGAGATACGCAGTATTTT. J is TRBJ2-3 and V is TRBV9; 14 bases are a match to TRBD2. The J segment lost 5 bases and the V segment lost 3 bases, leaving 2 bases of the junction unmatched. Germline V gene sequence: CDR1 SGDLS, CDR2 YYNGEE. The CDR3 consists of 15 residues.